The TCR beta chain described here comes from a study of blood T cell repertoires in COVID-19. TCRdb keeps only in-frame clones here, not all; method: immunoSEQ multiplex PCR. Among more than 150,000 clones listed, roughly nine tenths were seen once. CDR1 and CDR2 (germline): SGHTA, FQGNSA. Trimming at V came to 5 bases and at J to 6 bases, leaving 13 bases not matched to a gene. The CDR3 has 15 residues. The specimen sequenced was peripheral blood. The TCR was taken from a man in his sixties or seventies with active or convalescent COVID-19. This chain joins TRBV7-2 and TRBJ2-7; 7 bases fit TRBD1. In DNA, the CDR3 is TGTGCCAGCAGCATGCAGGGACAGTTGGTCTCCGAGCAGTACTTC. This sequence encodes CASSMQGQLVSEQYF.